This T cell receptor (beta chain) was profiled in a study of CD8 T cells in Susac syndrome. Study findings and constraints: Only a relatively small number of individuals were included in the TCR sequencing and HLA analysis.

V lost 4 bases and J 3 bases, leaving 12 bases between the germline ends. CDR3 length equals 15 residues. Germline CDR1 SGHDN, CDR2 FVKESK. Comment on this clonotype: Its target is not known.

Reverse transcription of about 0.45 to 1 ug RNA was carried out with random hexamers. TCR beta CDR3 was amplified by immunoSEQ covering 54 Vbeta and 13 Jbeta. TCRdb ran MiXCR on the immunoSEQ multiplex PCR reads and lists one entry per CDR3 protein. The sample has about 190,000 distinct CDR3 sequences, 85% to 95% seen once. From blood CD8+ and CD4+ T cells, TCR beta sequences were generated. The control group consisted of healthy donors matched for age and sex. This sequence joins TRBV14 and TRBJ2-2, with D hard to call. The sequenced sample was CD4+ T cells from PBMCs. The sequence was collected from a human donor in good health. This CDR3 reads CASSRRRPDTGELFF. Here the CDR3 DNA reads TGTGCCAGCAGCCGACGACGGCCAGACACCGGGGAGCTGTTTTTT.